The 22 T cell receptor beta chains presented below share a single source sample, sequenced in a study of blood T cell repertoires in COVID-19. The assay was immunoSEQ multiplex PCR, and TCRdb's table has in-frame clones only and misses some. The table records under 200,000 clones, approximately 86% of them present only once. The sequencing input was PBMCs or T cells enriched from blood (not recorded which). The receptor set was obtained from a woman aged 55 to 70 with acute COVID-19.

DNA of the CDR3: TGTGCCAGCAGCAAAATCCTCCTAGCGGAGCTTATCTCCTACGAGCAGTACTTC. Its protein product is CASSKILLAELISYEQYF. The chain combines TRBV21-1 with TRBJ2-7; TRBD2, as called in the table, went unchecked against the DNA. TRBV21-1 constitutes a pseudogene. This CDR3 is 18 amino acids long.

The chain carries TRBV7-8 and TRBJ1-1; 8 bases align to TRBD1. The CDR3 has 14 amino acids. The V and J ends lost 6 bases and 11 bases, in that order; junction bases with no gene match: 14. Germline CDR1 is SGHVS and CDR2 is FQNEAQ. CDR3 DNA sequence: TGTGCCAGCAGGGACCAGGGGGCTAGACGCGGCGCTTTCTTT. This encodes CASRDQGARRGAFF. The full variable domain, rest sourced from reference TRBV7-8 and TRBJ1-1, is GAGVSQSPRYKVAKRGQDVALRCDPISGHVSLFWYQQALGQGPEFLTYFQNEAQLDKSGLPSDRFFAERPEGSVSTLKIQRTQQEDSAVYLCASRDQGARRGAFFGQGTRLTVV.

Points on this clone: Other DNA sequences in this sample translate to the same CDR3. The gene calls are TRBV24-1 and TRBJ1-2; D is uncertain. CDR3 length equals 12 residues. V was cut by 1 base and J by 8 bases, with 7 bases left in between. CDR1 is KGHDR, CDR2 SFDVKD, per germline. This CDR3 reads CATSDLGGGYTF. As DNA, the CDR3 is TGTGCCACCAGTGATTTAGGAGGGGGCTACACCTTC.

This clone occurred a few times. CDR3 sequence: CASSYGPNRATEAFF. In DNA form, the CDR3 reads TGTGCCAGCAGTTACGGGCCTAACAGGGCCACTGAAGCTTTCTTT. The chain recombines TRBV6-5 with TRBJ1-1; D possibly corresponds to TRBD1 (6 bases). Looked up from germline, CDR1 is MNHEY and CDR2 is SVGAGI. V was trimmed by 2 bases and J by 4 bases, leaving 14 bases between them. The CDR3 totals 15 residues.

V usage is TRBV6-5 and J usage is TRBJ1-2, with a weak D call TRBD1 (5 bases). This CDR3 contains 15 residues. CDR1 is MNHEY and CDR2 is SVGAGI in the germline V gene. Trimming took off 2 bases at V and 2 bases at J, with 12 bases between the two ends. CDR3: CASSYGSTGNYGYTF. The CDR3 DNA reads TGTGCCAGCAGTTACGGGTCCACAGGAAACTATGGCTACACCTTC.

In its sample, this clone was seen many times. The gene calls are TRBV7-8 and TRBJ1-2, with 7 bases identical to TRBD1. Trimming at V came to 2 bases and at J to 8 bases, leaving 11 bases not matched to a gene. Germline-derived CDR1 and CDR2 are SGHVS and FQNEAQ. This CDR3 has 15 residues. CDR3 bases: TGTGCCAGCAGCTTAAGGGGGAGAGGGGGCCAGGGCTACACCTTC. It codes for CASSLRGRGGQGYTF. The full variable domain, rest sourced from reference TRBV7-8 and TRBJ1-2, is GAGVSQSPRYKVAKRGQDVALRCDPISGHVSLFWYQQALGQGPEFLTYFQNEAQLDKSGLPSDRFFAERPEGSVSTLKIQRTQQEDSAVYLCASSLRGRGGQGYTFGSGTRLTVV.

This chain connects TRBV19 to TRBJ1-4; D is possibly TRBD1 (5 bases). This CDR3 region has 16 residues. Germline assignment: CDR1 LNHDA and CDR2 SQIVND (reference sequence). The V end was cut by 3 bases, the J end by 7 bases, with 18 bases between. CDR3: CASSIIEGARGEKLFF. The CDR3 bases are TGTGCCAGTAGTATCATCGAAGGGGCCCGTGGTGAAAAACTGTTTTTT. Variable domain in full (rest from reference TRBV19 and TRBJ1-4): DGGITQSPKYLFRKEGQNVTLSCEQNLNHDAMYWYRQDPGQGLRLIYYSQIVNDFQKGDIAEGYSVSREKKESFPLTVTSAQKNPTAFYLCASSIIEGARGEKLFFGSGTQLSVL.

The chain links TRBV28 to TRBJ2-3; 16 bases align to TRBD2. This CDR3 region has 16 residues. Germline CDR1 and CDR2: MDHEN and SYDVKM. J gave up 4 bases and V 6 bases, and 4 bases lay outside the gene matches. The CDR3 sequence is CASRGGLAGGADTQYF. Written as DNA, the CDR3 is TGTGCCAGCAGGGGGGGACTAGCGGGAGGGGCAGATACGCAGTATTTT.

The chain combines TRBV6-1 with TRBJ1-3; D may be TRBD1 (5 bases). Trimming took off 0 bases at V and 11 bases at J, with 11 bases between the two ends. Germline values: CDR1 MNHNS, CDR2 SASEGT. The CDR3 has 13 amino acids. The CDR3 DNA sequence: TGTGCCAGCAGTGAAGCCAGGGAAAGGGCCATATATTTT. It yields the protein CASSEARERAIYF.

The V gene is TRBV11-2, the J gene TRBJ2-7; 7 nucleotides line up with TRBD1. Germline V lookup: CDR1 SGHAT, CDR2 FQNNGV. This CDR3 spans 14 amino acids. The junction had 7 bases not matched to a gene; V was cut back by 5 bases and J by 3 bases. Here the CDR3 reads CASSRGTASYEQYF. CDR3 in DNA: TGTGCCAGCAGCCGAGGGACAGCCAGCTACGAGCAGTACTTC.

This clone was seen more than once but under ten times. V usage is TRBV30 and J usage is TRBJ1-5; D is unclear. CDR1 is GTSNPN and CDR2 is SVGIG in the germline V gene (reference sequence). V lost 5 bases to trimming and J lost 0 bases, with 8 bases between them. This CDR3 contains 13 residues. In DNA, the CDR3 is TGTGCCTGGTCCCGGTTTAGCAATCAGCCCCAGCATTTT. This encodes CAWSRFSNQPQHF.

V is TRBV19 and J is TRBJ1-4; tentatively, D is TRBD1 (5 bases). This CDR3 comprises 14 residues. V was trimmed by 5 bases and J by 3 bases, leaving 10 bases between them. Germline CDR1 and CDR2: LNHDA and SQIVND (reference sequence). The CDR3 sequence: CASSLQVSNEKLFF. CDR3 in DNA: TGTGCCAGTAGTCTACAGGTTTCTAATGAAAAACTGTTTTTT.

The chain is built from TRBV30 and TRBJ1-2; possibly TRBD1 for D (5 bases). The CDR3 loop spans 12 amino acids. V lost 1 base and J 6 bases, leaving 9 bases between the germline ends. Germline CDR1 GTSNPN, CDR2 SVGIG (reference sequence). CDR3: CAWSGSGNGYTF. The CDR3 DNA follows: TGTGCCTGGAGTGGATCAGGGAATGGCTACACCTTC.

The chain uses TRBV3-1 (or the pseudogene TRBV3-2) and TRBJ2-2; 11 bases fit TRBD2. The CDR3 sequence is 19 residues long. From germline, CDR1 is LGHDT and CDR2 YNNKEL (reference sequence). The V and J ends lost 0 bases and 4 bases, in that order; junction bases with no gene match: 10. CDR3: CASSQDGGSGRASTGELFF. The DNA of the CDR3 is TGTGCCAGCAGCCAAGATGGGGGTAGCGGGAGGGCGTCCACCGGGGAGCTGTTTTTT.

This rearrangement joins TRBV7-9 to TRBJ2-7; TRBD1 matches 7 bases. The V segment lost 5 bases and the J segment 6 bases; nucleotides outside the gene matches: 10. This CDR3 is 14 amino acids long. Germline V gives CDR1 SEHNR, CDR2 FQNEAQ (reference sequence). This chain's CDR3 is CASSRQTGLGEQYF. As DNA, the CDR3 is TGTGCCAGCAGCCGGCAGACAGGGCTGGGCGAGCAGTACTTC.

This sequence joins TRBV13 and TRBJ1-3; a possible D gene is TRBD1 (5 bases). The CDR3 covers 14 residues. The germline V gene encodes CDR1 PRHDT and CDR2 FYEKMQ (reference sequence). Trimming removed 2 bases from V and 5 bases from J, with 10 bases in between. CDR3 residues: CASSLKGARNTIYF. In DNA form, the CDR3 reads TGTGCCAGCAGCTTAAAAGGGGCCAGAAACACCATATATTTT.

This clone has just a few counts. The gene calls are TRBV9 and TRBJ2-3; the match to TRBD2 covers 12 bases. J was trimmed by 2 bases and V by 2 bases; bases with no gene match: 3. This CDR3 has 16 residues. Germline V lookup: CDR1 SGDLS, CDR2 YYNGEE. CDR3 residues: CASSVLAGGFTDTQYF. The CDR3 DNA sequence: TGTGCCAGCAGCGTTCTAGCGGGGGGGTTCACAGATACGCAGTATTTT.

This clone was seen once. The V and J genes are TRBV3-1 (or the pseudogene TRBV3-2) and TRBJ1-1; weak D call: TRBD1 (6 bases). The CDR3 spans 13 residues. The V gene lost 4 bases and the J gene lost 6 bases, with 12 bases spanning the gap. CDR1 is LGHDT, CDR2 YNNKEL, per germline (reference sequence). For the CDR3, the DNA is TGTGCCAGCAGCCCGTTCAAGGGGGCTGAAGCTTTCTTT. It translates to CASSPFKGAEAFF.

The chain is built from TRBV5-6 and TRBJ2-3; the D gene is possibly TRBD2 (6 bases). CDR1 is SGHDT, CDR2 YYEEEE, per germline. V was clipped by 1 base and J by 4 bases, with 13 bases between them. The CDR3 is made up of 15 amino acids. CDR3 sequence reads: CASSLRRGASDTQYF. CDR3 sequence (DNA): TGTGCCAGCAGCTTGAGGCGGGGTGCGTCAGATACGCAGTATTTT.

This rearrangement joins TRBV7-8 to TRBJ2-4; a weak D match, TRBD2 (6 bases). Trimming took 1 base from V and 2 from J, leaving 12 bases between them. CDR3 size: 16 residues. Germline V CDR1 and CDR2: SGHVS, FQNEAQ. The CDR3 sequence is CASSLGRGRTKNIQYF. DNA of the CDR3: TGTGCCAGCAGCTTAGGGCGGGGTAGGACCAAAAACATTCAGTACTTC.

Notes on this clone: Other nucleotide sequences in the sample specify the same CDR3. The chain carries TRBV14 and TRBJ1-2; 7 nucleotides match TRBD1. The CDR3 has 14 amino acids. V lost 3 bases, J lost 3 bases, and 4 bases stayed unmatched. The germline CDR1 and CDR2 sequences are SGHDN and FVKESK. The CDR3 protein is CASSQAGGYYGYTF. CDR3 sequence (DNA): TGTGCCAGCAGCCAGGCAGGGGGATACTATGGCTACACCTTC. Filled out from reference TRBV14 and TRBJ1-2, the complete variable domain reads EAGVTQFPSHSVIEKGQTVTLRCDPISGHDNLYWYRRVMGKEIKFLLHFVKESKQDESGMPNNRFLAERTGGTYSTLKVQPAELEDSGVYFCASSQAGGYYGYTFGSGTRLTVV.

CDR3 region: CASSSNSATNEKLFF. CDR3 nucleotides: TGTGCCAGCAGTTCTAACTCTGCAACTAATGAAAAACTGTTTTTT. The V and J genes are TRBV7-2 and TRBJ1-4; the D is unclear. Germline CDR1 SGHTA, CDR2 FQGNSA. The CDR3 extends over 15 amino acids. The ends were cut back, 6 bases at V and 0 bases at J, with 11 bases in the middle.